These T cell receptor beta chains were read from a single sample in a study of blood T cell repertoires in COVID-19. The assay was immunoSEQ multiplex PCR, and TCRdb's table has in-frame clones only and misses some. The sample lists approximately 62,000 clones; 85% to 90% were seen once. Source material: peripheral blood. The source of these receptors is a man between 60 and 75 years old with acute or convalescent COVID-19. Both conserved end residues are part of each CDR3. A D gene is named only where the DNA matches it firmly. Where a row states a size, it is once, few, many or the class of an expanded clone; other rows omit it.

TRBJ2-3 | NA | NA | 15 | TRBV10-3 | TGTGCCATCAGTGAGTCTTGGGGAGGGGGAGATACGCAGTATTTT | CAISESWGGGDTQYF
TRBJ1-1 | NA | once | 13 | TRBV6-5 | TGTGCCTCTCGGCGACAGCCAAACACTGAAGCTTTCTTT | CASRRQPNTEAFF
TRBJ1-5 | NA | once | 13 | TRBV5-4 | TGTGCCAGCAGCTTCCAGGGCAATCAGCCCCAGCATTTT | CASSFQGNQPQHF
TRBJ2-6 | TRBD1 | NA | 19 | TRBV24-1 | TGTGCCACCAGTGATGGGGGGACAGGGTCCCCTGGTGGGGCCAACGTCCTGACTTTC | CATSDGGTGSPGGANVLTF
TRBJ2-7 | TRBD1 | NA | 15 | TRBV24-1 | TGTGCCACCAGTGCCCCGGGACAGGGGCTGTACGAGCAGTACTTC | CATSAPGQGLYEQYF
TRBJ1-2 | NA | NA | 18 | TRBV21-1 | TGTGCCAGCAGCAAACCCACCCACCTAGACAGGGGGTTGGCCGGCTACACCTTC | CASSKPTHLDRGLAGYTF
TRBJ1-4 | NA | NA | 13 | TRBV21-1 | TGTGCCAGCAGCTCAGGGGGCGGGGAAAAACTGTTTTTT | CASSSGGGEKLFF
TRBJ1-5 | NA | once | 14 | TRBV5-1 | TGCGCCAGCAGCTTGGTGTCAGGCAATCAGCCCCAGCATTTT | CASSLVSGNQPQHF
TRBJ2-5 | TRBD1 | NA | 15 | TRBV5-5 | TGTGCCAGCAGCCAGAGGACAGGTCCGCAAGAGACCCAGTACTTC | CASSQRTGPQETQYF
TRBJ1-1 | NA | NA | 14 | TRBV5-4 | TGTGCCAGCAGCTTGATAGGGAGCGGCACTGAAGCTTTCTTT | CASSLIGSGTEAFF
TRBJ2-5 | NA | NA | 16 | TRBV7-2 | TGTGCCAGCAGCTTAGGGGGGCCAGGGGGGCCAGAGACCCAGTACTTC | CASSLGGPGGPETQYF
TRBJ2-3 | TRBD2 | NA | 16 | TRBV7-2 | TGTGCCAGCAGCTTATCTTTAGCGGGGGGCGCAGATACGCAGTATTTT | CASSLSLAGGADTQYF
TRBJ2-2 | NA | NA | 16 | TRBV6-2/TRBV6-3 | TGTGCCAGCAGCTCTCGGGGAGCGCCGAACACCGGGGAGCTGTTTTTT | CASSSRGAPNTGELFF
TRBJ1-5 | TRBD1 | NA | 16 | TRBV6-2/TRBV6-3 | TGTGCCAGCAGTTACTTGACAGGGGATGGCAATCAGCCCCAGCATTTT | CASSYLTGDGNQPQHF
TRBJ1-3 | TRBD1 | NA | 16 | TRBV13 | TGTGCCAGCAGCCGACAGACAGGGGGCGCTGGAAACACCATATATTTT | CASSRQTGGAGNTIYF
TRBJ1-1 | NA | NA | 13 | TRBV5-5 | TGTGCCAGCAGCTCCCACGGTAGCACTGAAGCTTTCTTT | CASSSHGSTEAFF
TRBJ1-5 | TRBD1 | NA | 13 | TRBV12-3/TRBV12-4 | TGTGCCAGCAGAAGACAGGGTGATCAGCCCCAGCATTTT | CASRRQGDQPQHF
TRBJ1-5 | TRBD1 | NA | 16 | TRBV28 | TGTGCCAGCAGTCATCGGACAGGGTTAAGCAATCAGCCCCAGCATTTT | CASSHRTGLSNQPQHF
TRBJ2-6 | TRBD1 | NA | 19 | TRBV19 | TGTGCCACCGAGCACCCCACAGGGGTTCTATCCTCTGGGGCCAACGTCCTGACTTTC | CATEHPTGVLSSGANVLTF
TRBJ1-1 | NA | NA | 14 | TRBV2 | TGTGCCAGCACATCAGGCAGCTTCTACACTGAAGCTTTCTTT | CASTSGSFYTEAFF
TRBJ1-1 | NA | NA | 12 | TRBV30 | TGTGCCTGGAGTCCCGACAGGTATGAAGCTTTCTTT | CAWSPDRYEAFF
TRBJ1-2 | NA | NA | 15 | TRBV6-5 | TGTGCCAGCAGTTACTCAGGGAGGATTGAGGGCGGCTACACCTTC | CASSYSGRIEGGYTF
TRBJ2-7 | NA | NA | 12 | TRBV28 | TGTGCCAGCAGTACCGGCCCGGGGGAGCAGTACTTC | CASSTGPGEQYF
TRBJ2-5 | NA | NA | 14 | TRBV28 | TGTGCCAGCAGCCCTCAAAGAGTCGGGGGGACCCAGTACTTC | CASSPQRVGGTQYF
TRBJ2-7 | NA | NA | 13 | TRBV14 | TGTGCCAGCAGCCAGGACATTGCCTACGAGCAGTACTTC | CASSQDIAYEQYF
TRBJ1-1 | TRBD1 | NA | 16 | TRBV27 | TGTGCCAGCAGTTACTCCCCGGGGACAGGGTTTTCTGAAGCTTTCTTT | CASSYSPGTGFSEAFF
TRBJ2-1 | TRBD2 | NA | 14 | TRBV7-2 | TGTGCCAGCAGCCCCGGACTAGCGATCAATGAGCAGTTCTTC | CASSPGLAINEQFF
TRBJ2-5 | NA | NA | 17 | TRBV21-1 | TGTGCCAGCAGCAAAGAGGGGGAAGGGACGACTCGAGTGACCCAGTACTTC | CASSKEGEGTTRVTQYF
TRBJ2-5 | NA | NA | 14 | TRBV28 | TGTGCCAGCAGACCATACAGGGACGCGGAGACCCAGTACTTC | CASRPYRDAETQYF
TRBJ1-1 | NA | NA | 14 | TRBV29-1 | TGCAGCGTTGAAGATCGGGGAGGGGGCACTGAAGCTTTCTTT | CSVEDRGGGTEAFF
TRBJ2-7 | NA | NA | 13 | TRBV13 | TGTGCCAGCAGCTCGGTAAGCTCCTACGAGCAGTACTTC | CASSSVSSYEQYF
TRBJ1-5 | TRBD1 | NA | 19 | TRBV5-3 | TGTGCCAGACCCCATTGGCGGGACAGGGGATATTATAGCAATCAGCCCCAGCATTTT | CARPHWRDRGYYSNQPQHF
TRBJ1-1 | TRBD1 | NA | 13 | TRBV9 | TGTGCCAGCAGCCCACAGGGGGGCACTGAAGCTTTCTTT | CASSPQGGTEAFF
TRBJ2-7 | TRBD1 | NA | 16 | TRBV28 | TGTGCCAGCAGTGAGGAACAGGGGGCGCGATCCTACGAGCAGTACTTC | CASSEEQGARSYEQYF
TRBJ1-4 | NA | NA | 17 | TRBV7-9 | TGTGCCACCCGCCCCCCGATAGGGGGAACAACTAATGAAAAACTGTTTTTT | CATRPPIGGTTNEKLFF
TRBJ1-2 | TRBD1 | NA | 13 | TRBV19 | TGTGCCAGTAGTCCCGGGACAGGGAGCGGCTACACCTTC | CASSPGTGSGYTF
TRBJ1-5 | TRBD1 | NA | 14 | TRBV25-1 | TGTGCCAGCAGTGAGTCGAGGGGGCAACAGCCCCAGCATTTT | CASSESRGQQPQHF
TRBJ1-5 | NA | NA | 16 | TRBV6-6 | TGTGCCAGCAGTTTCCGGGGCGGGAATAGCAATCAGCCCCAGCATTTT | CASSFRGGNSNQPQHF
TRBJ2-1 | TRBD2 | NA | 14 | TRBV5-1 | TGCGCCAGCAGCTTTAGATCGGGAGGCCTTGAGCAGTTCTTC | CASSFRSGGLEQFF
TRBJ2-7 | NA | few | 10 | TRBV29-1 | TGCAGCGTTGGGACAGACGAGCAGTACTTC | CSVGTDEQYF
TRBJ2-3 | NA | NA | 15 | TRBV19 | TGTGCCAGTAAGGGACACAGTACTAGCACAGATACGCAGTATTTT | CASKGHSTSTDTQYF
TRBJ1-2 | TRBD1 | NA | 13 | TRBV10-3 | TGTGCCATCATGCGGACAGGGGAGAATGGCTACACCTTC | CAIMRTGENGYTF
TRBJ2-7 | TRBD1 | NA | 15 | TRBV2 | TGTGCCAGCAGGGAACCGGGACAGGGGAAGTACGAGCAGTACTTC | CASREPGQGKYEQYF
TRBJ2-7 | TRBD1 | NA | 15 | TRBV4-3 | TGCGCCAGCAGCCAGAGGGACAGGGGGCCCTACGAGCAGTACTTC | CASSQRDRGPYEQYF
TRBJ1-5 | TRBD1 | few | 14 | TRBV6-5 | TGTGCCAGCAGTTTTACAGGGGGCAATCAGCCCCAGCATTTT | CASSFTGGNQPQHF
TRBJ1-5 | TRBD1 | NA | 13 | TRBV29-1 | TGCAGCGTTCTCACAGGGGCCAATCAGCCCCAGCATTTT | CSVLTGANQPQHF
TRBJ1-4 | NA | NA | 15 | TRBV7-9 | TGTGCCAGCAGTCTTCCGGTCTCTAGGGGTGAAAAACTGTTTTTT | CASSLPVSRGEKLFF
TRBJ2-5 | NA | NA | 12 | TRBV30 | TGTGCCTGGGGACCTCGGCAAGAGACCCAGTACTTC | CAWGPRQETQYF
TRBJ2-7 | NA | NA | 13 | TRBV4-3 | TGCGCCAGCAGCCAGTACAGGGGAGGCGAGCAGTACTTC | CASSQYRGGEQYF
TRBJ1-5 | TRBD1 | NA | 15 | TRBV10-3 | TGTGCCATCAGCGCTGACAGGGATAGCAATCAGCCCCAGCATTTT | CAISADRDSNQPQHF
TRBJ2-7 | TRBD1 | NA | 13 | TRBV30 | TGTGCCTGGAGCGCAGGGGGCCCCTACGAGCAGTACTTC | CAWSAGGPYEQYF
TRBJ1-1 | TRBD1 | NA | 14 | TRBV10-3 | TGTGCCACCGACAGGGAACTAGGGAACACTGAAGCTTTCTTT | CATDRELGNTEAFF
TRBJ1-2 | TRBD1 | NA | 15 | TRBV6-6 | TGTGCCAGCAGTTACGGACAGGAGACTAACTATGGCTACACCTTC | CASSYGQETNYGYTF
TRBJ2-5 | TRBD1 | NA | 16 | TRBV7-8 | TGTGCCAGCAGCCCCGCCAGGACAGGGGGCCTAGAGACCCAGTACTTC | CASSPARTGGLETQYF